The next 21 T cell receptor beta chains were all read from a single sample in a study of blood T cell repertoires in COVID-19. TCRdb's copy holds only in-frame clones and misses some; the assay was immunoSEQ multiplex PCR. The table shows around 160,000 clones, with over 80% occurring only once. The source material was peripheral blood. The receptors stem from a woman in her 40s with active or convalescent COVID-19.

The chain carries TRBV28 and TRBJ1-5, with D possibly TRBD1 on 6 matching bases. V dropped 2 bases and J dropped 1 base, with 12 bases sitting between them. The CDR3 length is 16 residues. In germline, CDR1 is MDHEN, CDR2 SYDVKM. The CDR3: CASSLLKTGSNQPQHF. CDR3 sequence (DNA): TGTGCCAGCAGTTTACTCAAAACAGGGAGCAATCAGCCCCAGCATTTT.

This chain joins TRBV23-1 and TRBJ2-7; D might be TRBD1 (6 bases). TRBV23-1 is identified as an open reading frame with a role that is uncertain. The CDR3 consists of 15 residues. The V end was cut by 2 bases, the J end by 6 bases, with 17 bases between. As DNA, the CDR3 is TGCGCCAGCAGTCAAAAGGACAAAGGGGGATCCGAGCAGTACTTC. Protein: CASSQKDKGGSEQYF.

The chain uses TRBV28 and TRBJ1-2; tentatively, D is TRBD1 (5 bases). V was trimmed by 6 bases and J by 4 bases, leaving 18 bases between them. The germline gives CDR1 MDHEN, CDR2 SYDVKM. The CDR3 consists of 15 residues. CDR3 amino acids: CASRSPSGASYGYTF. For the CDR3, the DNA is TGTGCCAGCAGGAGCCCCAGCGGGGCAAGCTATGGCTACACCTTC.

This rearrangement joins TRBV5-1 to TRBJ2-3; D gene uncertain. Trimming stripped 1 base from V and 0 bases from J, with 9 bases between. CDR1 is SGHRS and CDR2 is YFSETQ in the germline V gene. The CDR3 sequence is 15 residues long. The CDR3 sequence is CASSLNILSTDTQYF. CDR3 DNA: TGCGCCAGCAGCTTGAACATTCTCAGCACAGATACGCAGTATTTT.

This clone appeared a few times. CDR3 DNA: TGTGCCAGCAGCTTGCTGTCAGGCTACGAGCAGTACTTC. Translating gives CASSLLSGYEQYF. V is TRBV5-8 and J is TRBJ2-7, with no clear D. Per germline, CDR1 SGHTS and CDR2 YDEGEE. Deletions cut 1 base from V and 3 bases from J, with 8 bases between. This CDR3 spans 13 amino acids.

CDR3 amino acids: CASRKSSRSSNQPQHF. In DNA, the CDR3 is TGTGCCAGCAGAAAGTCGTCCAGGTCAAGCAATCAGCCCCAGCATTTT. V and J are TRBV2 and TRBJ1-5; D is ambiguous. Trimming took 6 bases from V and 1 from J, leaving 16 bases between them. The CDR3 contains 16 residues. Germline loops: CDR1 SNHLY, CDR2 FYNNEI. Together with reference TRBV2 and TRBJ1-5, the CDR3 gives the full variable domain: EPEVTQTPSHQVTQMGQEVILRCVPISNHLYFYWYRQILGQKVEFLVSFYNNEISEKSEIFDDQFSVERPDGSNFTLKIRSTKLEDSAMYFCASRKSSRSSNQPQHFGDGTRLSIL.

This clone appeared a single time. This chain links TRBV5-1 with TRBJ1-2, with D unclear. The CDR3 runs 12 residues. Trimming cost V 2 bases and J 7 bases, with 9 bases left between them. Germline V lookup: CDR1 SGHRS, CDR2 YFSETQ. The CDR3 nucleotides are TGCGCCAGCAGCTTCGACACCCTTGGCTACACCTTC. Its protein product is CASSFDTLGYTF.

The chain links TRBV5-1 to TRBJ1-1; TRBD1 matches 10 bases. CDR1 is SGHRS and CDR2 is YFSETQ in the germline V gene. With V trimmed by 4 bases and J by 4 bases, 22 bases remained unmatched. The CDR3 has 20 amino acids. CDR3: CASSAALPLGQGRLGTEAFF. As DNA, the CDR3 is TGCGCCAGCAGCGCCGCTCTTCCCCTGGGACAGGGGCGTTTGGGCACTGAAGCTTTCTTT.

Here the CDR3 reads CATSDFSTGPNYGYTF. CDR3 nucleotides: TGTGCCACCAGTGATTTTTCGACAGGGCCTAACTATGGCTACACCTTC. This sequence joins TRBV24-1 and TRBJ1-2; 7 nucleotides agree with TRBD1. After removal of 1 base from V and 0 bases from J, the junction contained 4 bases not matched to a gene. The germline V gene encodes CDR1 KGHDR and CDR2 SFDVKD. CDR3 length: 16 residues.

V and J are TRBV5-5 and TRBJ2-5; tentative D call: TRBD2 (5 bases). Germline V CDR1 and CDR2: SGHKS, YYEKEE (reference sequence). V lost 6 bases to trimming and J lost 7 bases, with 19 bases between them. This CDR3 is built from 14 residues. CDR3 bases: TGTGCCAGCATCCCGGCCGGGTCCCGGGGGACCCAGTACTTC. Translation gives CASIPAGSRGTQYF.

This chain connects TRBV5-1 to TRBJ2-2; D not certain. The CDR3 contains 15 residues. Germline assignment: CDR1 SGHRS and CDR2 YFSETQ. Deletions cut 2 bases from V and 3 bases from J, with 11 bases between. Written as DNA, the CDR3 is TGCGCCAGCAGCTTACTACACTCCGACACCGGGGAGCTGTTTTTT. Encoded protein: CASSLLHSDTGELFF.

The CDR3 nucleotides are TGTGCCAGCAGCCCCCGGGACAGGGGTTACCAAGAGACCCAGTACTTC. Translation: CASSPRDRGYQETQYF. The chain has TRBV11-2 and TRBJ2-5; 10 bases align to TRBD1. CDR1 SGHAT and CDR2 FQNNGV come from the germline V gene. V shed 5 bases and J 0 bases; nucleotides not matched to a gene: 6. The CDR3 is made up of 16 amino acids. The complete variable domain, with remaining parts taken from reference TRBV11-2 and TRBJ2-5, reads EAGVAQSPRYKIIEKRQSVAFWCNPISGHATLYWYQQILGQGPKLLIQFQNNGVVDDSQLPKDRFSAERLKGVDSTLKIQPAKLEDSAVYLCASSPRDRGYQETQYFGPGTRLLVL.

This CDR3 is CASSPWTGNLDEQFF. The CDR3 DNA reads TGTGCCAGCAGTCCATGGACAGGGAACTTGGATGAGCAGTTCTTC. This chain links TRBV27 with TRBJ2-1, with TRBD1 identical over 8 bases. Trimming cost V 5 bases and J 8 bases; bases outside gene matches: 11. The CDR3 covers 15 residues. CDR1 and CDR2 from the germline V gene are MNHEY and SMNVEV (reference sequence).

V is TRBV21-1 and J is TRBJ1-4. TRBV21-1 is listed as a pseudogene. The CDR3 runs 19 residues. The DNA for the CDR3 is TGTGCCAGCAGCAAAGCCTGGCGGTTTCGGCCCCCTCTTAATGAAAAACTGTTTTTT. Amino acid sequence: CASSKAWRFRPPLNEKLFF.

The CDR3 bases are TGTGCCAGCAGCCAGGGAGGCAGGGACTACGAGCAGTACTTC. This gives the protein CASSQGGRDYEQYF. This sequence joins TRBV3-1 (or the pseudogene TRBV3-2) and TRBJ2-7, with D perhaps matching TRBD2 (6 bases). The CDR3 is 14 amino acids. V gave up 3 bases and J gave up 3 bases, with 12 bases separating them. Germline V gene data show CDR1 as LGHDT and CDR2 as YNNKEL (reference sequence).

The J gene is TRBJ1-3, the V gene TRBV7-9; 8 bases line up with TRBD1. The CDR3 spans 14 residues. After removal of 5 bases from V and 4 bases from J, the junction contained 4 bases not matched to a gene. Looked up from germline, CDR1 is SEHNR and CDR2 is FQNEAQ (reference sequence). CDR3 DNA: TGTGCCAGCAGCCGCGGGGACAGGGGAAACACCATATATTTT. Protein: CASSRGDRGNTIYF.

The chain uses TRBV5-5 and TRBJ2-3; 7 nucleotides line up with TRBD2. V lost 5 bases to trimming and J lost 4 bases; unmatched junction nucleotides: 16. Germline V gene data show CDR1 as SGHKS and CDR2 as YYEKEE (reference sequence). The CDR3 has 17 residues. The CDR3 coding sequence is TGTGCCAGCAGACCAAGTCCCAGCGGGGAGATCGCAGATACGCAGTATTTT. Translating gives CASRPSPSGEIADTQYF.

The J gene is TRBJ1-3, the V gene TRBV6-1, with a possible D match to TRBD1 (5 bases). The CDR3 sequence is 16 residues long. Germline V gene sequence: CDR1 MNHNS, CDR2 SASEGT. With 2 bases removed from V and 0 bases from J, the gap between germline ends came to 11 bases. As DNA, the CDR3 is TGTGCCAGCAGTGAACGAAGGGGTAGCTCTGGAAACACCATATATTTT. It is translated as CASSERRGSSGNTIYF.

This clone has only one observation. The chain carries TRBV5-1 and TRBJ1-2, with 7 bases identical to TRBD1. V trimming: 5 bases; J trimming: 8 bases; junction bases outside the gene matches: 15. There are 15 residues in the CDR3. Per germline, CDR1 SGHRS and CDR2 YFSETQ. CDR3 sequence (DNA): TGCGCCAGCAGTTACGTCGGACAGGCAGGTTGGGGCTACACCTTC. Translated: CASSYVGQAGWGYTF.

The V gene is TRBV4-3, the J gene TRBJ1-3; maybe TRBD1 (6 bases). The CDR3 has 18 residues. The V end was cut by 0 bases, the J end by 4 bases, with 19 bases between. The germline V gene encodes CDR1 LGHNA and CDR2 YSLEER. CDR3 loop: CASSQDKAHGQGGNTIYF. As DNA, the CDR3 is TGCGCCAGCAGCCAAGATAAAGCTCACGGGCAGGGGGGAAACACCATATATTTT.

The chain has TRBV6-6 and TRBJ1-1; 7 bases are shared with TRBD1. J lost 5 bases, V lost 4 bases, and 1 base had no gene match. This CDR3 has 12 amino acids. Germline CDR1 is MNHNY and CDR2 is SVGAGI (reference sequence). CDR3 bases: TGTGCCAGCAGTTCAGGGGGGACTGAAGCTTTCTTT. Its protein product is CASSSGGTEAFF.